This TCR beta chain was recovered during a study of control samples from healthy donors and cancer patients. The germline V gene has CDR1 MDHEN and CDR2 SYDVKM. The CDR3 consists of 15 residues. V gave up 6 bases and J gave up 8 bases; unmatched junction bases: 10. TCRdb's table, derived via immunoSEQ multiplex PCR, lists solely in-frame clones and lacks some. There are some 130,000 clones in the sample; around nine tenths occur only once, and around 10% lies in the top ten. The clonotype was recovered from a man under 40 in good health. Sequencing was done on a sample of blood. The chain recombines TRBV28 with TRBJ1-6; 7 nucleotides agree with TRBD1. The DNA for the CDR3 is TGTGCCAGCAGGGGGGGTAAACAGGGGCATTCACCCCTCCACTTT. Its protein product is CASRGGKQGHSPLHF.